This T cell receptor (beta chain) was sequenced during a study of blood T cell repertoires in COVID-19. The protocol was immunoSEQ multiplex PCR, while the TCRdb copy is restricted to in-frame clones and leaves out a portion. The table has over 150,000 clones, 80% to 90% seen once. Germline V lookup: CDR1 LNHDA, CDR2 SQIVND (reference sequence). There are 16 residues in the CDR3. With 7 bases removed from V and 8 bases from J, the gap between germline ends came to 26 bases. This rearrangement joins TRBV19 to TRBJ1-2, with D possibly matching TRBD1 (6 bases). The clonotype comes from a woman aged 65 to 85 who had recovered from COVID-19. The sample taken for sequencing was peripheral blood. The CDR3 region is CASNGWAGTPGPGYTF. DNA of the CDR3: TGTGCCAGTAATGGGTGGGCCGGGACACCCGGTCCGGGCTACACCTTC.